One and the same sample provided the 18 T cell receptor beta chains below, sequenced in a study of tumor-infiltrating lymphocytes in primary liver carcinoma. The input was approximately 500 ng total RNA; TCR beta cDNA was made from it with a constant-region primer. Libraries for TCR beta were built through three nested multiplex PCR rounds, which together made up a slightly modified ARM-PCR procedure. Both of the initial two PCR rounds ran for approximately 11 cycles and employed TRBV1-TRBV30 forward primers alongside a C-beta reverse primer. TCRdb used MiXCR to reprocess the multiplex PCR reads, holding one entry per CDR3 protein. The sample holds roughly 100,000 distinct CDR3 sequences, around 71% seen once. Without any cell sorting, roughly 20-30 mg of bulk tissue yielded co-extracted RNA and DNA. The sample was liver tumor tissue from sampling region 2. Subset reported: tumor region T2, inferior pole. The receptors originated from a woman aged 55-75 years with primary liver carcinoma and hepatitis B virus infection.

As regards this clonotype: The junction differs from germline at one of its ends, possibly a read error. The CDR3 loop is CASSFDEQLF. Here the CDR3 DNA reads TGTGCCAGCAGCTTCGATGAGCAGCTCTTC. The genes are TRBV7-9 and TRBJ2-1; no firm D call. This CDR3 spans 10 amino acids. From germline, CDR1 is SEHNR and CDR2 FQNEAQ (reference sequence).

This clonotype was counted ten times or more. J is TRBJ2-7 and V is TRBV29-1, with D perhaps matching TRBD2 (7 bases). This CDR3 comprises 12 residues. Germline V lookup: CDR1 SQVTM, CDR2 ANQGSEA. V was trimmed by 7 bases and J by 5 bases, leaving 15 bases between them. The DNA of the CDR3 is TGCAGCGCTGGCCCGGGGGGCGACGAGCAGTACTTC. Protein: CSAGPGGDEQYF.

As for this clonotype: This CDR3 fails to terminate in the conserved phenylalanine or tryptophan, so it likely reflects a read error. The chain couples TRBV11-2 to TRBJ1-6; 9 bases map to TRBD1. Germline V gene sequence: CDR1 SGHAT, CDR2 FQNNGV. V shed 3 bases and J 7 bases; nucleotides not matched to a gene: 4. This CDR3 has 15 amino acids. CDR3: CASSFETGGNSPLHL. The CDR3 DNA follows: TGTGCCAGCAGCTTTGAAACAGGGGGCAATTCACCCCTCCACCTT.

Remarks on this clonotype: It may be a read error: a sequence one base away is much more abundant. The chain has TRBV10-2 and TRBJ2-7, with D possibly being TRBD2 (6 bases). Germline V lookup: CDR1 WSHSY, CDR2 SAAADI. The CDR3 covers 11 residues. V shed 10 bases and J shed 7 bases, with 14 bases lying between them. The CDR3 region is CATYGGSEQYF. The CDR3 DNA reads TGCGCCACATACGGGGGTAGTGAGCAGTACTTC.

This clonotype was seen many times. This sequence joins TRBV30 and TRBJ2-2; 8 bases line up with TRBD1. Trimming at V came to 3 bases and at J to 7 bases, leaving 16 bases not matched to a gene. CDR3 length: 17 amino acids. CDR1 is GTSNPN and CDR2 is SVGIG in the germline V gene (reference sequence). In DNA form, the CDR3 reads TGTGCCTGGAGACCACAGGGACAGGTTAAAATCGTCGGGGAGCTGTTTTTT. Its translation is CAWRPQGQVKIVGELFF.

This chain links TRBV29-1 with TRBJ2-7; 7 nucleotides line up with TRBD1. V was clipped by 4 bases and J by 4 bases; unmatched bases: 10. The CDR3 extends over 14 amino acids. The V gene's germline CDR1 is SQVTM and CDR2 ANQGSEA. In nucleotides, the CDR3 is TGCAGCGTTGCGGGGACAGTGGCGACATACGAGCAGTACTTC. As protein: CSVAGTVATYEQYF.

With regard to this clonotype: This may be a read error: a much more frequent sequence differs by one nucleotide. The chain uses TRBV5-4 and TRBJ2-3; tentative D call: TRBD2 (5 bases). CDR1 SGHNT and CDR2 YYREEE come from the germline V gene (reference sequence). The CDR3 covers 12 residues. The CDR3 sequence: CASGRGTDTHYF. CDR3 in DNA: TGTGCCAGCGGGAGAGGAACAGATACGCACTATTTT.

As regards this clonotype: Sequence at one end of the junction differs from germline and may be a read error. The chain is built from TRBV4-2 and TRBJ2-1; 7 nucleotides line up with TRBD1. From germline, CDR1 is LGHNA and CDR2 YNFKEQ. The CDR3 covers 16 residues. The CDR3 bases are TGTGCCAGCAGCCAAGGAGGGGGCGTGAGGTACAATGAGCAGTCCTTC. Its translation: CASSQGGGVRYNEQSF.

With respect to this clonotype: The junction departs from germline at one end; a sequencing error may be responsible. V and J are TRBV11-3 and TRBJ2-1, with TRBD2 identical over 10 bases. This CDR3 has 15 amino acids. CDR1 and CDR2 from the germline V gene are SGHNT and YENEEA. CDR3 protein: CASTPLAGALVKQFF. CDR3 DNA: TGTGCCAGCACACCTCTAGCGGGGGCCCTCGTTAAGCAATTCTTC.

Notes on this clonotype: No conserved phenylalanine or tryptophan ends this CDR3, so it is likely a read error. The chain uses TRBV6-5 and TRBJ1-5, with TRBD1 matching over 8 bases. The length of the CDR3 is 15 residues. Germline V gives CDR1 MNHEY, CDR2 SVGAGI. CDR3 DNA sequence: TGTGCCTGCAGCCAAAGACAGGGGAGTCGTCAGCCCCAGCATTTG. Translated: CACSQRQGSRQPQHL.

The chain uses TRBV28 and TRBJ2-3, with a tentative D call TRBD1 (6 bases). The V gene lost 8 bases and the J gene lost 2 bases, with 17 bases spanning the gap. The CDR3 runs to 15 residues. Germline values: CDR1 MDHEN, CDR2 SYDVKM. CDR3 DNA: TGTGCCAGCGCTCCCTGGGACATGGCCACAGATACGCAGTATTTT. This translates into CASAPWDMATDTQYF.

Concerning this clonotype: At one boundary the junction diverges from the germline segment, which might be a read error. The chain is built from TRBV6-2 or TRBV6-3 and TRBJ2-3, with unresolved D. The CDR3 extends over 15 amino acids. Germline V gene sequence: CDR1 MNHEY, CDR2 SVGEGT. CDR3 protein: CANSYSSARTDTQYF. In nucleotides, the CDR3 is TGTGCCAACAGTTACTCGTCCGCTCGAACAGATACGCAGTATTTT.

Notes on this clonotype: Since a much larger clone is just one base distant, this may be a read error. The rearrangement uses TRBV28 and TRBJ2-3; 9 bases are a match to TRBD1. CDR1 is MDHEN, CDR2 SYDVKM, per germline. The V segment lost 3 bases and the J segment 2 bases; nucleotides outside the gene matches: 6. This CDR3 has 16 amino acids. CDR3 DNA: TGTGCCAGCAGTTTGGCGGGACAGGGCCTCACAGATACGCAGTATTTT. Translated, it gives CASSLAGQGLTDTQYF.

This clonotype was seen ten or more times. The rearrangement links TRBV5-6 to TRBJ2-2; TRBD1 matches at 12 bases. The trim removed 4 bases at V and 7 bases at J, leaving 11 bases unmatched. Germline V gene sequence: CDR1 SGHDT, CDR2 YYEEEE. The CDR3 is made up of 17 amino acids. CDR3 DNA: TGTGCCAGCAGCCCTTCCTCCGGGACAGGGGGCAGCGGGGAGCTGTTTTTT. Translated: CASSPSSGTGGSGELFF.

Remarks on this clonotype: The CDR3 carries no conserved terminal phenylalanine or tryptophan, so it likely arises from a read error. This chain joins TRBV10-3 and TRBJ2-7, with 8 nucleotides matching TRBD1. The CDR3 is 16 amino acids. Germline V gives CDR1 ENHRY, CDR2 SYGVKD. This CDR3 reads CGISPASGTGIYEQYS. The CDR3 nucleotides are TGTGGCATCAGTCCCGCCTCCGGGACAGGAATCTACGAGCAGTACTCC.

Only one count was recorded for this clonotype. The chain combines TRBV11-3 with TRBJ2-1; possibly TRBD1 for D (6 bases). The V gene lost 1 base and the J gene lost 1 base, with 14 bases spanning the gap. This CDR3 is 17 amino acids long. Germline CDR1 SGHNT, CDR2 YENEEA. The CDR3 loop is CASSLVVNRDSYNEQFF. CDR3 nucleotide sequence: TGTGCCAGCAGCTTAGTGGTTAACAGGGATTCCTACAATGAGCAGTTCTTC.

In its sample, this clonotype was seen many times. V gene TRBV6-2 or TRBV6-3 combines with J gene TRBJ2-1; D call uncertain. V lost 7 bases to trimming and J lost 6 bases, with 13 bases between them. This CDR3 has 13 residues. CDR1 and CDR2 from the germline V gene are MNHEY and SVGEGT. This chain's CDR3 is CASNPTEVNEQFF. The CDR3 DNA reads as TGTGCCAGCAACCCAACCGAAGTCAATGAGCAGTTCTTC.

The CDR3 sequence: CASSLGGSSDEQFF. The DNA of the CDR3 is TGTGCCAGCAGCTTAGGGGGGTCCTCGGATGAGCAGTTCTTC. The chain joins TRBV11-3 to TRBJ2-1; perhaps D is TRBD1 or TRBD2 (5 bases each). This CDR3 has 14 residues. Per germline, CDR1 SGHNT and CDR2 YENEEA. The germline V and J ends were trimmed by 1 base and 8 bases, with 12 bases remaining between them.